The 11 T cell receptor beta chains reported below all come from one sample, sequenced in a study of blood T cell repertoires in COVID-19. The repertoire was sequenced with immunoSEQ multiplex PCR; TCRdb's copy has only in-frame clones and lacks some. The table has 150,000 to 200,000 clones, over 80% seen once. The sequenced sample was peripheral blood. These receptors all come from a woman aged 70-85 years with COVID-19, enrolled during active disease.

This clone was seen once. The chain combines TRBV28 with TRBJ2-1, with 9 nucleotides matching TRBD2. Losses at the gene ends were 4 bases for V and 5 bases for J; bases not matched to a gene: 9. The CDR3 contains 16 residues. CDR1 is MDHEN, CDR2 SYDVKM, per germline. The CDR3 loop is CASSSGGGRANNEQFF. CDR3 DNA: TGTGCCAGCAGTTCCGGAGGCGGGAGGGCTAACAATGAGCAGTTCTTC.

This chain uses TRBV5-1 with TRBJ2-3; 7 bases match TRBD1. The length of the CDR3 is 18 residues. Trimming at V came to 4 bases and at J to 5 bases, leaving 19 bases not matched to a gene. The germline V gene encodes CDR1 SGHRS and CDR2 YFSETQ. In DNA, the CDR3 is TGCGCCAGCAGCGCGTCCTATCCGGGACAGCCTCATTTAGATACGCAGTATTTT. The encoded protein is CASSASYPGQPHLDTQYF.

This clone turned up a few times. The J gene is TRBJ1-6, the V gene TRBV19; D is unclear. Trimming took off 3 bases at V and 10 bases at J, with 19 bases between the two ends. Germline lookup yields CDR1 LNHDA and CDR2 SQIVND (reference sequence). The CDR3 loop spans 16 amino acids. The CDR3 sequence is CASSIVGGAGYSPLHF. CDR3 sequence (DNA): TGTGCCAGTAGTATCGTCGGCGGCGCGGGGTACTCACCCCTCCACTTT. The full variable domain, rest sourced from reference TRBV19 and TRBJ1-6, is DGGITQSPKYLFRKEGQNVTLSCEQNLNHDAMYWYRQDPGQGLRLIYYSQIVNDFQKGDIAEGYSVSREKKESFPLTVTSAQKNPTAFYLCASSIVGGAGYSPLHFGNGTRLTVT.

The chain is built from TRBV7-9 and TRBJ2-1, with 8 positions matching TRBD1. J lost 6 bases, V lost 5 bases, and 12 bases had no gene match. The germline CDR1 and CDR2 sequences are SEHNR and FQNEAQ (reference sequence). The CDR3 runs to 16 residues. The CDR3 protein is CASSTQGASLSNEQFF. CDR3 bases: TGTGCCAGCAGCACGCAGGGGGCGTCTTTGTCCAATGAGCAGTTCTTC.

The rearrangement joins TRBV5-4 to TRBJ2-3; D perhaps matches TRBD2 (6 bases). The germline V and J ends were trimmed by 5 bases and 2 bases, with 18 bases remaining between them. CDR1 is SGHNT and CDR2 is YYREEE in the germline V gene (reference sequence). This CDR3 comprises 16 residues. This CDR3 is CASSPPPSVITDTQYF. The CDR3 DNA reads TGTGCCAGCAGTCCTCCCCCTAGCGTGATCACAGATACGCAGTATTTT.

CDR3 coding DNA: TGCGCCAGCAGCCAAGAAAGCAACGAACCCGGGGAGCTGTTTTTT. Its protein is CASSQESNEPGELFF. The chain links TRBV4-1 to TRBJ2-2; no firm D call. Germline CDR1 MGHRA, CDR2 YSYEKL. The germline V and J ends were trimmed by 0 bases and 6 bases, with 11 bases remaining between them. The CDR3 loop spans 15 amino acids.

In nucleotides, the CDR3 is TGTGCCAGTTCCTGGGCGGGTCTCAAGGTCAATGAGCAGTTCTTC. Its translation: CASSWAGLKVNEQFF. The chain uses TRBV2 and TRBJ2-1, with TRBD2 as a possible D gene (5 bases). The V gene lost 9 bases and the J gene lost 6 bases, with 21 bases spanning the gap. This CDR3 has 15 amino acids. In germline, CDR1 is SNHLY, CDR2 FYNNEI.

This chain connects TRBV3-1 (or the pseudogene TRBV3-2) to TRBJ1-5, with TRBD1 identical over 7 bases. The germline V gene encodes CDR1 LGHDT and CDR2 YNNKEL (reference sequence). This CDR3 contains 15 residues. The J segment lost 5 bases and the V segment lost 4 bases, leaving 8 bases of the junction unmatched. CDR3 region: CASSPQGTLDQPQHF. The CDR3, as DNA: TGTGCCAGCAGCCCACAGGGGACGTTAGATCAGCCCCAGCATTTT.

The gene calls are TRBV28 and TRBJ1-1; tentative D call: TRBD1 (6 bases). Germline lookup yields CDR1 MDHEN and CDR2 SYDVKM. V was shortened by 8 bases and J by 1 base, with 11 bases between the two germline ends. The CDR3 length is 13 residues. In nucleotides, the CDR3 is TGTGCCAGCGCCGGGACAACGAACACTGAAGCTTTCTTT. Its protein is CASAGTTNTEAFF.

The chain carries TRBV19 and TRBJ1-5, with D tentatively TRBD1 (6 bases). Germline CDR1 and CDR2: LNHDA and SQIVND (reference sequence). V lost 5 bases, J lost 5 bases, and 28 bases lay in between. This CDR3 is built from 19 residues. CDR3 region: CASSPNRDKVSLRDQPQHF. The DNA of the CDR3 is TGTGCCAGTAGTCCAAACCGGGACAAGGTAAGCTTGAGAGATCAGCCCCAGCATTTT.

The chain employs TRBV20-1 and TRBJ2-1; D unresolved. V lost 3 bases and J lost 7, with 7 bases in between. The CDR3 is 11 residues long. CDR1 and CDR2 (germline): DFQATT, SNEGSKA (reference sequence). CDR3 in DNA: TGCAGTGCTAGCAGTCCTAATGAGCAGTTCTTC. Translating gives CSASSPNEQFF.